The source of this TCR beta chain is a study of OX40 agonist ivuxolimab in advanced cancers. Regarding the complete study: Ivuxolimab was a fully human IgG2 agonistic monoclonal antibody targeting the costimulatory receptor OX40 (CD134). Intravenous ivuxolimab was administered to patients every 2 weeks at six dose levels: 0.01, 0.1, 0.3, 1.5, 3 and 10 mg/kg. Peripheral TCRbeta sequencing was intended to test whether TCR sequence diversity was altered and clonal T-cell expansion was caused by ivuxolimab. Of the approximately 50 dose-escalation patients, hepatocellular carcinoma was present in around 20, melanoma in roughly 15, renal cell carcinoma in 9 and head and neck cancer in 9. The paper covers the monotherapy dose-escalation part of the phase I ivuxolimab trial, which included N = 52 patients. In the dose-escalation cohort, roughly 80% of patients were male, and the mean age was approximately 55 years, with a range of about 20 to 79. Patients were allowed to have had prior anti-PD-1, anti-PD-L1 or anti-CTLA-4 therapy, and approximately 40% of the dose-escalation patients had previously received checkpoint inhibitors. Partial responses occurred in three dose-escalation patients: two with cutaneous melanoma and one with hepatocellular carcinoma.

Study-level results and caveats: After ivuxolimab, expanded clones were on average more numerous among CD8+ T cells than among CD4+ T cells. In the 0.1-3.0 mg/kg groups, partial responders had among the lowest normalized peripheral clonal expansion, particularly in CD8+ T cells. The antigen specificity of the clonally expanded peripheral T cells was not determined. At doses from 0.1 to 3.0 mg/kg, clonal expansion was seen in both CD4+ and CD8+ blood T cells between baseline and week 6. Low levels of normalized T-cell clonal expansion were also shown by some nonresponding patients.

Inclusive of the bounding cysteine and phenylalanine, the CDR3 is 15 residues long. Only CDR3 DNA is held: 45 bases, read in frame from base 1. CDR1 ENHRY and CDR2 SYGVKD are derived from the germline V gene. Trimming leaves V shorter by 6 bases and J shorter by 4 bases, with the junction holding 6 bases beyond the gene matches. The trial excluded patients who had a history of autoimmune disease or who were on systemic immunosuppression. Peripheral blood for TCR sequencing was drawn from every dose cohort at baseline, at cycle 4 day 1 and at cycle 7 day 1. The samples were drawn from a first-in-human, open-label, multicenter phase I dose-escalation trial of ivuxolimab. Adults with locally advanced or metastatic melanoma, renal cell carcinoma, hepatocellular carcinoma or head and neck squamous cell carcinoma were enrolled in the trial. Before TCR sequencing, CD4+ and CD8+ T cells were separately sorted from peripheral blood.

Genomic DNA was extracted from sorted cells for sequencing of the TCRbeta CDR3 region. The immunoSEQ Assay was used for sequencing of TCRbeta CDR3 regions. TCRdb limited this immuneACCESS table to in-frame rearrangements with V and J called. A share of clones is missing; checked studies link under half to unresolved V genes, and the rest is unexplained. This sample holds about 100,000 clones; roughly 95% were observed only once. The top ten clones comprise around 0.17% of the sample. About this clone: It lacks a known antigen. Within one base of it there is no much larger clone, and no base qualities were kept.

The chain joins TRBV10-3 to TRBJ1-4; TRBD1 agrees with 9 junctional bases. The starting material was CD4+ or CD8+ T cells sorted from blood, obtained in a trial of the OX40 agonist ivuxolimab. This clonotype originated in an adult with an advanced solid tumor such as melanoma, head and neck, liver or kidney cancer. The CDR3: CAIRGQGRGNEKLFF. At the DNA level, the sequence is TGTGCCATCAGGGGACAGGGTCGGGGTAATGAAAAACTGTTTTTT.